These T cell receptor beta chains were read from a single sample in a study of T-cell memory formation after mild COVID-19. Each CDR3 protein gets one entry after TCRdb re-called the 5' RACE reads with MiXCR. This sample has 300,000 to 350,000 distinct CDR3 sequences, with around an eighth found just once. The sample taken for sequencing was PBMCs or a T cell subset sorted from them (not recorded which). The receptors derive from a man between 18 and 35 years old who had mild COVID-19 (a few samples of this study predate the infection). Cell type and time point are not known. Both conserved end residues are part of each CDR3. Size values are once, few and many counts, or a class for expanded clones, and some rows have none.

TRBJ2-3 | many | TRBV20-1 | CSASGLAVLGTQYF
TRBJ1-2 | . | TRBV20-1 | CSARGYGQGSNYGYTF
TRBJ2-3 | . | TRBV5-1 | CASSLQGGFSTDTQYF
TRBJ2-2 | few | TRBV5-1 | CASSEGQLANTGELFF
TRBJ1-1 | few | TRBV11-2 | CASSFQGGYTEAFF
TRBJ2-5 | . | TRBV29-1 | CSTGTGPLQETQYF
TRBJ2-1 | . | TRBV12-5 | CASGVMGTEQFF
TRBJ1-3 | few | TRBV7-9 | CASSFRGVENTIYF
TRBJ1-6 | few | TRBV23-1 | CASRSKGPVSYNSPLHF
TRBJ2-5 | . | TRBV2 | CAVQGGETQYF
TRBJ2-1 | few | TRBV6-2/TRBV6-3 | CASSYSGTFSQFF
TRBJ2-3 | many | TRBV7-3 | CASKHYPSTDTQYF
TRBJ2-5 | few | TRBV5-1 | CASSLAQTSGQETQYF
TRBJ1-1 | few | TRBV7-9 | CASSDRGPGKAFF
TRBJ1-1 | few | TRBV19 | CASSPWTGAKTEAFF
TRBJ1-1 | . | TRBV7-9 | CASSFPLRSAAFF
TRBJ1-3 | few | TRBV20-1 | CSAKDISGNTIYF
TRBJ1-6 | . | TRBV4-1 | CASSWTVEGASYNSPLHF
TRBJ1-3 | few | TRBV20-1 | CSARDAGGSGNTIYF
TRBJ2-3 | few | TRBV18 | CASSPVGPPITDTQYF
TRBJ2-7 | few | TRBV7-2 | CASSLPGVVEQYF
TRBJ2-1 | few | TRBV29-1 | CSVVRTIQSSYNEQFF
TRBJ1-2 | medium-sized | TRBV12-3/TRBV12-4 | CASSQNPPGGYTF
TRBJ2-4 | few | TRBV5-1 | CASSLGDRAKNIQYF
TRBJ2-2 | . | TRBV6-6 | CASSYLANTGELFF
TRBJ2-2 | few | TRBV9 | CASSERGGTGELFF
TRBJ2-5 | . | TRBV9 | CASSVGAGQQETQYF
TRBJ1-4 | . | TRBV4-3 | CASSLRWGRLNEKLFF
TRBJ2-5 | . | TRBV7-8 | CASSPRRGGNAQYF
TRBJ2-1 | few | TRBV5-1 | CASSLYGQENNEQFF
TRBJ2-7 | many | TRBV20-1 | CSARRDRGLYEQYF
TRBJ1-1 | . | TRBV12-3/TRBV12-4 | CASSFDSTEAFF
TRBJ2-1 | many | TRBV6-4 | CASSDSPSGGADEQFF
TRBJ1-2 | . | TRBV18 | CASSLSEGILTSFYGYTF
TRBJ2-6 | . | TRBV11-2 | CASSLLQGRRGANVLTF
TRBJ1-3 | few | TRBV6-5 | CASRTGADTIYF